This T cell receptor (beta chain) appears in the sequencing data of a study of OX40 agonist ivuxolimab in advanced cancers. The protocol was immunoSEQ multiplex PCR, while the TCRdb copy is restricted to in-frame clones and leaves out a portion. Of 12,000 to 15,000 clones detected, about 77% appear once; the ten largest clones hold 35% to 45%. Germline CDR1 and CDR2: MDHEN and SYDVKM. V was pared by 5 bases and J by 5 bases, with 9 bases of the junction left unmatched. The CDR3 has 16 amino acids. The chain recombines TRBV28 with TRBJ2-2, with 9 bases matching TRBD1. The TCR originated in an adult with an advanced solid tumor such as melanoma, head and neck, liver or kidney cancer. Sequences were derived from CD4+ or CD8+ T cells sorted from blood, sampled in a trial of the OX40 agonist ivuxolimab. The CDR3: CASSPQQGAHTGELFF. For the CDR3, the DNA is TGTGCCAGCAGTCCCCAACAGGGGGCCCATACCGGGGAGCTGTTTTTT.